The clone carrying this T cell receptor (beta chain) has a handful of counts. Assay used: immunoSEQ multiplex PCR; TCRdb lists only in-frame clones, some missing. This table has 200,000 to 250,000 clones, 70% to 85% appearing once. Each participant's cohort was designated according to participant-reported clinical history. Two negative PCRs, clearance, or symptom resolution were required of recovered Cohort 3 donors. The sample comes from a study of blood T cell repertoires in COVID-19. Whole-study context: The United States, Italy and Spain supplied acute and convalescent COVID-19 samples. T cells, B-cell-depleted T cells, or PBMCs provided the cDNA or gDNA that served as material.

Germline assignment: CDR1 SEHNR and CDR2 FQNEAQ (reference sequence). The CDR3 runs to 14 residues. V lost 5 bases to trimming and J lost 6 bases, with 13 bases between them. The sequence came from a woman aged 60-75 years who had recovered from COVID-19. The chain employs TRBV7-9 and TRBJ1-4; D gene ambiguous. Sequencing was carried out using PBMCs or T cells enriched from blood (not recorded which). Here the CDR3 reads CASSPREPDEKLFF. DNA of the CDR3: TGTGCCAGCAGCCCTCGGGAGCCGGATGAAAAACTGTTTTTT.